This TCR beta chain was captured by sequencing in a study of PD-L1 blockade in urothelial cancer. Background on the study: As for prior chemotherapy regimens, patients had received 0 to 3. T cell content in blood samples showed a median of around 140,000.

As to time point: pretreatment peripheral blood. Trimming at V came to 0 bases and at J to 4 bases, leaving 9 bases not matched to a gene. The germline V gene encodes CDR1 LGHNA and CDR2 YNFKEQ. This CDR3 is built from 18 residues. Data came from immunoSEQ multiplex PCR; TCRdb stores just in-frame clones and leaves some out. The profile covers approximately 94,000 clones, with around nine tenths appearing a single time and 1.5% to 2.5% taken by the ten largest. The sequence derives from a man in his sixties with urothelial cancer. Sample: PBMCs, taken around atezolizumab (anti-PD-L1) treatment. The chain recombines TRBV4-2 with TRBJ1-6; TRBD1 aligns across 7 bases. The CDR3 loop reads CASSQDKGDSAYNSPLHF. The CDR3 coding sequence is TGTGCCAGCAGCCAAGATAAAGGGGACAGCGCATATAATTCACCCCTCCACTTT.